Presented here are 13 T cell receptor beta chains from one specimen sequenced in a study of T cell repertoires in cytomegalovirus infection. TCRdb reanalysed the reads using MiXCR and keeps one entry per CDR3 protein. The data hold about 230,000 distinct CDR3 sequences, with approximately 22% observed a single time. Sequencing used CD8+ T cells from PBMCs. Receptor source: a human donor in good health (CMV status not recorded). Some clones in this sample may be carry-over from other donors' samples.

The table lists this clonotype with many counts. J is TRBJ2-3 and V is TRBV7-6; 12 positions agree with TRBD2. CDR1 SGHVS and CDR2 FNYEAQ come from the germline V gene. The V segment lost 5 bases and the J segment 4 bases; nucleotides outside the gene matches: 10. The CDR3 loop spans 17 amino acids. The DNA of the CDR3 is TGTGCCAGCAGCGACACACTAGCGGGGGGCAACGCAGATACGCAGTATTTT. Its translation: CASSDTLAGGNADTQYF.

The chain is built from TRBV28 and TRBJ2-2, with D tentatively TRBD2 (5 bases). Trimming took 6 bases from V and 7 from J, leaving 18 bases between them. This CDR3 contains 15 residues. Germline CDR1 reads MDHEN; CDR2 reads SYDVKM. CDR3 region: CASRTVPAEGGELFF. CDR3 DNA sequence: TGTGCCAGCAGAACAGTTCCTGCCGAGGGCGGGGAGCTGTTTTTT.

This clonotype was counted many times. The rearrangement links TRBV4-1 to TRBJ1-2; TRBD1 might be the D (5 bases). Germline V gene sequence: CDR1 MGHRA, CDR2 YSYEKL. The CDR3 length is 14 residues. V was clipped by 1 base and J by 4 bases, with 10 bases between them. The DNA of the CDR3 is TGCGCCAGCAGCCAAGGGGGCTTCGGCTATGGCTACACCTTC. This codes for CASSQGGFGYGYTF.

The table lists this clonotype with many counts. This CDR3 reads CSGLTGGYGYTF. The CDR3 DNA sequence: TGCAGCGGGCTGACAGGGGGCTATGGCTACACCTTC. The V gene is TRBV29-1, the J gene TRBJ1-2; 9 bases map to TRBD1. The CDR3 has 12 amino acids. Trimming removed 7 bases from V and 4 bases from J; junction bases left unmatched: 4. CDR1 and CDR2 from the germline V gene are SQVTM and ANQGSEA.

V gene TRBV7-7 combines with J gene TRBJ2-5; 8 nucleotides agree with TRBD2. The V gene's germline CDR1 is SSHAT and CDR2 FNYEAQ (reference sequence). This CDR3 spans 16 amino acids. Trimming at V came to 5 bases and at J to 1 base, leaving 9 bases not matched to a gene. The CDR3 bases are TGTGCCAGCAGCCCCCGAGCGGGGGATTTCCAAGAGACCCAGTACTTC. As protein: CASSPRAGDFQETQYF.

The rearrangement joins TRBV5-6 to TRBJ1-2; D not certain. The CDR3 extends over 11 amino acids. In germline, CDR1 is SGHDT, CDR2 YYEEEE. Trimming removed 4 bases at V and 8 bases at J, with 9 bases between. The CDR3 coding sequence is TGTGCCAGCAGCGAAGGGTCGGGCTACACCTTC. Its protein is CASSEGSGYTF.

This clonotype was counted a few times. The chain couples TRBV27 to TRBJ1-1; possibly TRBD1 for D (5 bases). The V end was cut by 6 bases, the J end by 4 bases, with 15 bases between. CDR3 length equals 14 residues. CDR1 is MNHEY, CDR2 SMNVEV, per germline (reference sequence). The CDR3 DNA reads TGTGCCAGCAGGGGAGGTGGGGCCTCCACTGAAGCTTTCTTT. Protein sequence: CASRGGGASTEAFF.

This clonotype occurred many times. The chain combines TRBV7-2 with TRBJ2-5; the match to TRBD1 covers 7 bases. The germline CDR1 and CDR2 sequences are SGHTA and FQGNSA. With V trimmed by 2 bases and J by 3 bases, 9 bases remained unmatched. This CDR3 has 16 residues. The CDR3 protein is CASSLNLRTGEETQYF. The CDR3 DNA sequence: TGTGCCAGCAGCTTAAACCTCCGGACAGGCGAAGAGACCCAGTACTTC.

The chain employs TRBV28 and TRBJ2-7; D might be TRBD1 (5 bases). V dropped 6 bases and J dropped 2 bases, with 14 bases sitting between them. This CDR3 is 14 amino acids long. Per germline, CDR1 MDHEN and CDR2 SYDVKM. The CDR3 loop reads CASSPPDMPYEQYF. The CDR3 region has the DNA TGTGCCAGCAGCCCGCCGGACATGCCCTACGAGCAGTACTTC.

The chain joins TRBV2 to TRBJ1-2, with a weak D call TRBD1 (6 bases). The CDR3 consists of 11 residues. V lost 10 bases and J lost 5, with 11 bases in between. The V gene's germline CDR1 is SNHLY and CDR2 FYNNEI. The CDR3 is CATRGPYGYTF. DNA of the CDR3: TGTGCCACCAGGGGACCTTATGGCTACACCTTC.

This clonotype was seen at least ten times. The rearrangement uses TRBV12-3 or TRBV12-4 and TRBJ2-7, with 10 bases lining up with TRBD1. The V segment lost 6 bases and the J segment 3 bases; nucleotides outside the gene matches: 8. The CDR3 spans 15 residues. In DNA form, the CDR3 reads TGTGCCAGCAGCTTTGGGACAGGGGATATCTACGAGCAGTACTTC. Translation gives CASSFGTGDIYEQYF.

The V gene is TRBV29-1, the J gene TRBJ2-1, with D unresolved. CDR1 and CDR2 from the germline V gene are SQVTM and ANQGSEA. The germline V and J ends were trimmed by 4 bases and 7 bases, with 11 bases remaining between them. CDR3 size: 12 residues. The CDR3 region has the DNA TGCAGCGTTGTATTTAGGGTTAATGAGCAGTTCTTC. Translation gives CSVVFRVNEQFF.

This clonotype was detected many times. The chain links TRBV6-2 or TRBV6-3 to TRBJ1-1; no clear D. This CDR3 has 12 residues. V lost 5 bases and J lost 4, with 8 bases in between. Germline V gives CDR1 MNHEY, CDR2 SVGEGT. CDR3 region: CASSVLGTEAFF. CDR3 nucleotide sequence: TGTGCCAGCAGTGTCCTGGGCACTGAAGCTTTCTTT.